This T cell receptor beta chain was sequenced during a study of cytomegalovirus exposure and HLA in healthy donors. The CDR3 has 15 residues. Trimming removed 6 bases from V and 4 bases from J; junction bases left unmatched: 9. The germline gives CDR1 MDHEN, CDR2 SYDVKM. The PCR made use of 60 Vbeta and 13 Jbeta primers. The assay was immunoSEQ multiplex PCR, and TCRdb's table has in-frame clones only and misses some. This repertoire includes more than 40,000 clones. The V gene is TRBV28, the J gene TRBJ2-7, with 10 bases lining up with TRBD1. This TCR was recovered from a woman between 40 and 50 years old in good health and CMV-seronegative. What was sequenced was PBMCs. The CDR3 sequence is CASRGIPGQGYEQYF. Here the CDR3 DNA reads TGTGCCAGCAGGGGAATTCCGGGACAGGGGTACGAGCAGTACTTC. The full variable domain, in which reference TRBV28 and TRBJ2-7 provide the parts outside the CDR3, is DVKVTQSSRYLVKRTGEKVFLECVQDMDHENMFWYRQDPGLGLRLIYFSYDVKMKEKGDIPEGYSVSREKKERFSLILESASTNQTSMYLCASRGIPGQGYEQYFGPGTRLTVT.